The next 15 T cell receptor beta chains were all read from a single sample in a study of blood T cells in healthy people across ages (dated by TCRdb to 2013 to 2016). Receptors were amplified or captured by 5' RACE. Sequenced using an Illumina HiSeq 2500. A second roughly 6 to 12 cycle PCR used a sample-barcoded 5' primer and a J-beta primer mix. TCRdb itself trimmed the public reads at Q25 with fastp, ran MiXCR and retained productive beta chains. Each record represents a unique CDR3 protein, reported with the most common genes and DNA among its rows. In all, the sample holds fewer than 900,000 distinct CDR3 sequences, and 43% of those were seen once. The ten biggest clones cover 20% to 25% of the sample. Material for sequencing was blood. The receptors shown here come from a woman aged 60-70 years in good health.

The V gene is TRBV9, the J gene TRBJ2-2; perhaps TRBD2 as D (5 bases). This CDR3 comprises 16 residues. V lost 0 bases and J lost 4, with 13 bases in between. Germline V gene data show CDR1 as SGDLS and CDR2 as YYNGEE. The CDR3, as DNA: TGTGCCAGCAGCGTAGGTGAGGGCCCTACCACCGGGGAGCTGTTTTTT. It encodes CASSVGEGPTTGELFF.

The J gene is TRBJ2-7, the V gene TRBV6-5; 8 nucleotides match TRBD2. This CDR3 is 14 amino acids long. Germline CDR1 and CDR2: MNHEY and SVGAGI. Losses at the gene ends were 6 bases for V and 1 base for J; bases not matched to a gene: 5. The CDR3 bases are TGTGCCAGCAGGCCGGGACTAGATTCCTACGAGCAGTACTTC. As protein: CASRPGLDSYEQYF.

V and J are TRBV3-1 and TRBJ2-5; a possible D gene is TRBD2 (5 bases). The CDR3 sequence is 14 residues long. V gave up 1 base and J gave up 5 bases, with 11 bases separating them. The germline gives CDR1 LGHDT, CDR2 YNNKEL (reference sequence). The CDR3 protein is CASSQVIGGETQYF. Written as DNA, the CDR3 is TGTGCCAGCAGCCAAGTTATAGGCGGGGAGACCCAGTACTTC.

Regarding this clonotype: A single base separates this from a much larger clone, so it may be a read error. This rearrangement joins TRBV5-1 to TRBJ2-1; 7 positions agree with TRBD2. The end of the DNA fits TRBJ2-7 better, so the J call may be wrong. Germline V lookup: CDR1 SGHRS, CDR2 YFSETQ. The CDR3 has 15 amino acids. This chain's CDR3 is CASSLEGGRYNEQYF. As DNA, the CDR3 is TGCGCCAGCAGCTTGGAGGGAGGGCGGTACAATGAGCAGTACTTC.

A note on this clonotype: An end of the junction differs from the germline gene, which may be a read error. The chain uses TRBV3-1 and TRBJ2-3; D may be TRBD1 (5 bases). The CDR3 runs to 13 residues. Germline CDR1 is LGHDT and CDR2 is YNNKEL (reference sequence). In DNA form, the CDR3 reads TGTGCCAGCAGCCAACAGGGTACAGATCCGCAGTATTTT. Protein: CASSQQGTDPQYF.

This chain uses TRBV27 with TRBJ2-7; D may correspond to TRBD1 or TRBD2 (6 bases each). The assigned J gene may be wrong: the sequence end matches TRBJ2-5 better. The CDR3 is 15 residues long. Per the germline V gene, CDR1 is MNHEY and CDR2 is SMNVEV (reference sequence). The CDR3 region has the DNA TGTGCCAGCAGTTTAGGGACACGGGAGACGGAGACCCAGTACTTC. Its protein is CASSLGTRETETQYF.

This chain connects TRBV24-1 to TRBJ2-2, with D unclear. V was trimmed by 4 bases and J by 5 bases, leaving 7 bases between them. This CDR3 comprises 13 residues. Looked up from germline, CDR1 is KGHDR and CDR2 is SFDVKD. In DNA form, the CDR3 reads TGTGCCACCAGTGACCAGGAGACCGGGGAGCTGTTTTTT. This sequence encodes CATSDQETGELFF.

The chain recombines TRBV7-8 with TRBJ1-6; TRBD1 matches at 8 bases. CDR1 and CDR2 (germline): SGHVS, FQNEAQ. Trimming took 2 bases from V and 7 from J; bases not matched to a gene: 7. The CDR3 covers 16 residues. DNA for the CDR3: TGTGCCAGCAGCTTAAATGGACAGGGTTTGAATTCACCCCTCCACTTT. It translates to CASSLNGQGLNSPLHF.

This clonotype turned up a few times. This chain links TRBV6-1 with TRBJ1-5, with D possibly matching TRBD1 (5 bases). Per germline, CDR1 MNHNS and CDR2 SASEGT. This CDR3 spans 14 amino acids. The germline V and J ends were trimmed by 7 bases and 7 bases, with 17 bases remaining between them. CDR3 in amino acids: CASTTGRTTQPQHF. In DNA, the CDR3 is TGTGCCAGCACCACGGGACGGACGACCCAGCCCCAGCATTTT.

V is TRBV6-6 and J is TRBJ2-7; the D gene is possibly TRBD1 (6 bases). Trimming shortened V by 9 bases and J by 3 bases, and 15 bases separated the two germline ends. Germline V CDR1 and CDR2: MNHNY, SVGAGI (reference sequence). There are 13 residues in the CDR3. CDR3 bases: TGTGCCAGTGTCGTGGCAGGGGACTACGAGCAGTACTTC. Its protein product is CASVVAGDYEQYF.

The chain joins TRBV6-5 to TRBJ1-4; TRBD1 is a possible D gene (5 bases). Germline-derived CDR1 and CDR2 are MNHEY and SVGAGI. The CDR3 runs to 15 residues. Trimming pared 6 bases from V and 0 bases from J, leaving 11 bases between. CDR3 residues: CASRRTGATNEKLFF. The CDR3 DNA sequence: TGTGCCAGCAGACGCACAGGTGCAACTAATGAAAAACTGTTTTTT.

This clonotype was counted only a few times. The chain uses TRBV10-3 and TRBJ1-1; no reliable D call. Germline V gives CDR1 ENHRY, CDR2 SYGVKD. Trimming took off 4 bases at V and 10 bases at J, with 16 bases between the two ends. The CDR3 consists of 13 residues. For the CDR3, the DNA is TGTGCCATCAGTGGGACGGAGTTCCTTCGAGCTTTCTTT. Translation: CAISGTEFLRAFF.

The sample holds a few counts of this clonotype. The V call is TRBV11-2, the J call TRBJ2-7, with D maybe TRBD2 (5 bases). The V gene's germline CDR1 is SGHAT and CDR2 FQNNGV. V was clipped by 3 bases and J by 7 bases, with 16 bases between them. CDR3 size: 14 residues. The CDR3: CASSLEDWFREQYF. The CDR3, as DNA: TGTGCCAGCAGCTTGGAGGACTGGTTTCGGGAGCAGTACTTC. Supplemented by reference TRBV11-2 and TRBJ2-7, the full variable domain reads EAGVAQSPRYKIIEKRQSVAFWCNPISGHATLYWYQQILGQGPKLLIQFQNNGVVDDSQLPKDRFSAERLKGVDSTLKIQPAKLEDSAVYLCASSLEDWFREQYFGPGTRLTVT.

This clonotype was recorded at least ten times. The chain joins TRBV7-2 to TRBJ2-7, with D perhaps TRBD1 (6 bases). The CDR3 contains 14 residues. CDR1 and CDR2 (germline): SGHTA, FQGNSA. Trimming removed 5 bases at V and 0 bases at J, with 11 bases between. CDR3: CASSPGDRSYEQYF. The CDR3 nucleotides are TGTGCCAGCAGCCCAGGGGATCGCTCCTACGAGCAGTACTTC.

This clonotype was picked up a small number of times. V is TRBV12-3 or TRBV12-4 and J is TRBJ1-2; D is undetermined. Trimming removed 3 bases at V and 0 bases at J, with 8 bases between. The CDR3 contains 14 residues. The CDR3 sequence: CASSFTETNYGYTF. CDR3 sequence (DNA): TGTGCCAGCAGTTTTACGGAGACTAACTATGGCTACACCTTC.